The source of this TCR beta chain is a study of shared clonotypes between healthy human individuals. Study summary: Per donor, three plates held CD4 naive cells, three held CD4 memory, two held CD8 naive and one held CD8 memory.

Overall study results and limits: Generation probability values for non-shared clonotypes were lower than those for clonotypes shared by all four donors.

In the case of this clone: The antigen is unknown.

Profiling relied on immunoSEQ multiplex PCR, and the TCRdb table lists in-frame clones only, not all of them. The table records 2 million to 2.5 million clones, just over 90% of them present only once. There are 15 residues in the CDR3. CDR1 and CDR2 (germline): SGHVS, FQNEAQ. The V end was cut by 5 bases, the J end by 2 bases, with 16 bases between. All the donors were Caucasian adults who lived in Nashville, Tennessee. This clonotype originated in a young man in good health. Some clones in this sample may be carry-over from other donors' samples. The chain joins TRBV7-8 to TRBJ2-7; D gene ambiguous. The material sequenced was naive CD4+ T cells from PBMCs. Subset meaning: CD45RA+ positively selected. CDR3 loop: CASSPDPAYTYEQYF. The CDR3 nucleotides are TGTGCCAGCAGCCCCGATCCAGCCTACACCTACGAGCAGTACTTC.